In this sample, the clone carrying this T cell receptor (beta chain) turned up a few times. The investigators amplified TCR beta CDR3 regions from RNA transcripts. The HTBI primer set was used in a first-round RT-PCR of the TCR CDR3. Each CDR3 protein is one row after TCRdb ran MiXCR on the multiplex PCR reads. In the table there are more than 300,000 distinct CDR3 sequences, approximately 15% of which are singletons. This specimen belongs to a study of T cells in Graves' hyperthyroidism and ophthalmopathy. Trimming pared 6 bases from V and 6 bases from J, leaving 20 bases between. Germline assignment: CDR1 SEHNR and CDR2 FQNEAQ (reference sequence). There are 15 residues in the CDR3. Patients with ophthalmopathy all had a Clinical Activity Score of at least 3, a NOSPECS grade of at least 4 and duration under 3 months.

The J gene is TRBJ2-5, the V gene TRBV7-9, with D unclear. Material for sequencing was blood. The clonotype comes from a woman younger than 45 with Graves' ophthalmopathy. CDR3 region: CASSDGRGTPKTQYF. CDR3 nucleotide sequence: TGTGCCAGCAGTGACGGTCGTGGTACCCCCAAGACCCAGTACTTC.